These 19 T cell receptor beta chains were sequenced from one sample in a study of cytomegalovirus exposure and HLA in healthy donors. Both 60 Vbeta primers and 13 Jbeta primers went into the PCR. Only in-frame clones appear in the TCRdb table, and some are missing; sequencing was by immunoSEQ multiplex PCR. This table has roughly 100,000 clones, 75% to 85% appearing once. What was sequenced was PBMCs. The receptor source for this set is a young man in good health and CMV-seronegative.

The chain employs TRBV27 and TRBJ1-4; no definite D call. This CDR3 region has 14 residues. CDR1 and CDR2 from the germline V gene are MNHEY and SMNVEV (reference sequence). The V end lost 4 bases, the J end lost 10 bases, and 16 bases lay between the germline ends. The CDR3 region is CASSSGLEVSKLFF. The CDR3 DNA reads as TGTGCCAGCAGTTCGGGGTTGGAGGTCTCAAAACTGTTTTTT. Drawing the rest from reference TRBV27 and TRBJ1-4, the complete variable domain is EAQVTQNPRYLITVTGKKLTVTCSQNMNHEYMSWYRQDPGLGLRQIYYSMNVEVTDKGDVPEGYKVSRKEKRNFPLILESPSPNQTSLYFCASSSGLEVSKLFFGSGTQLSVL.

This chain links TRBV7-3 with TRBJ2-1; 14 bases map to TRBD2. Unmatched junction bases numbered 13, after V lost 5 bases and J lost 7 bases. From germline, CDR1 is SGHTA and CDR2 FQGTGA. This CDR3 has 18 amino acids. In nucleotides, the CDR3 is TGTGCCAGCAGCCCTAAAGCCCGACTAGCGGGAGGGAGGAATGAGCAGTTCTTC. Translation: CASSPKARLAGGRNEQFF.

The count of this clone is one. The chain carries TRBV12-5 and TRBJ1-1, with D unclear. V lost 0 bases, J lost 1 base, and 15 bases lay in between. The CDR3 is made up of 17 amino acids. Germline CDR1 is LGHNT and CDR2 is FRNRAP. The CDR3 DNA is TGTGCTAGTGGTTTGGTACTCGGGGTGGAAGGGAACACTGAAGCTTTCTTT. Its translation: CASGLVLGVEGNTEAFF.

The chain couples TRBV6-1 to TRBJ2-1; perhaps TRBD1 as D (6 bases). This CDR3 region has 14 residues. CDR1 and CDR2 from the germline V gene are MNHNS and SASEGT. V gave up 3 bases and J gave up 4 bases, with 10 bases separating them. CDR3 residues: CASSDSGDYNEQFF. CDR3 in DNA: TGTGCCAGCAGTGATTCAGGGGATTACAATGAGCAGTTCTTC.

The rearrangement links TRBV29-1 to TRBJ2-5; 10 positions agree with TRBD1. CDR3 length: 18 residues. Per the germline V gene, CDR1 is SQVTM and CDR2 is ANQGSEA. The trim removed 7 bases at V and 1 base at J, leaving 18 bases unmatched. The CDR3 reads CSAGQGGWGLAVQETQYF. DNA for the CDR3: TGCAGCGCCGGACAGGGGGGCTGGGGTCTAGCGGTCCAAGAGACCCAGTACTTC.

This chain joins TRBV6-4 and TRBJ2-3, with D possibly TRBD2 on 6 matching bases. Germline V lookup: CDR1 MRHNA, CDR2 SNTAGT. The CDR3 length is 15 residues. V lost 5 bases, J lost 1 base, and 13 bases lay in between. The CDR3 nucleotides are TGTGCCAGCAGTTCGTCGGGACTCCGCACAGATACGCAGTATTTT. This sequence encodes CASSSSGLRTDTQYF.

V gene TRBV6-5 combines with J gene TRBJ2-5; D is possibly TRBD2 (5 bases). The DNA end is more similar to TRBJ2-7, so the J call may be wrong. This CDR3 comprises 11 residues. Germline V gene lookup returns CDR1 MNHEY and CDR2 SVGAGI. For the CDR3, the DNA is TGTGCCAGCAGGGAGGTTGACGAGCAGTACTTC. Translation gives CASREVDEQYF.

This clone was detected a few times. The chain employs TRBV23-1 and TRBJ1-1; TRBD1 matches at 8 bases. TRBV23-1 is filed as an ORF, its function uncertain. V was pared by 0 bases and J by 11 bases, with 8 bases of the junction left unmatched. The CDR3 consists of 14 residues. CDR3 nucleotide sequence: TGCGCCAGCAGTCAATCGGGCAGGGGGCGAGGGGCTTTCTTT. Translation gives CASSQSGRGRGAFF.

V and J are TRBV15 and TRBJ2-5; 10 bases are a match to TRBD2. Germline V gives CDR1 LNHNV, CDR2 YYDKDF (reference sequence). The CDR3 consists of 17 residues. V lost 1 base, J lost 4 bases, and 9 bases stayed unmatched. The CDR3 protein is CATSRVGLAGVRETQYF. In DNA, the CDR3 is TGTGCCACCAGCAGAGTCGGGCTAGCGGGAGTCCGAGAGACCCAGTACTTC. The full variable domain, its missing parts supplied by reference TRBV15 and TRBJ2-5, is DAMVIQNPRYQVTQFGKPVTLSCSQTLNHNVMYWYQQKSSQAPKLLFHYYDKDFNNEADTPDNFQSRRPNTSFCFLDIRSPGLGDTAMYLCATSRVGLAGVRETQYFGPGTRLLVL.

This rearrangement joins TRBV27 to TRBJ2-1, with D possibly being TRBD2 (6 bases). Trimming left V 9 bases short and J 6 bases short, with 21 bases between. Germline lookup yields CDR1 MNHEY and CDR2 SMNVEV (reference sequence). The CDR3 extends over 15 amino acids. In DNA form, the CDR3 reads TGTGCCAGTCATTATGGGGGAGGAAGTGGCAATGAGCAGTTCTTC. Encoded protein: CASHYGGGSGNEQFF.

The chain carries TRBV5-6 and TRBJ2-3, with D hard to call. V was shortened by 0 bases and J by 2 bases, with 7 bases between the two germline ends. The CDR3 has 14 residues. Per germline, CDR1 SGHDT and CDR2 YYEEEE. CDR3 region: CASSLVKNTDTQYF. In DNA form, the CDR3 reads TGTGCCAGCAGCTTGGTAAAAAACACAGATACGCAGTATTTT.

The gene calls are TRBV28 and TRBJ1-5; D is ambiguous. Germline V gene data show CDR1 as MDHEN and CDR2 as SYDVKM. The V gene lost 2 bases and the J gene lost 4 bases, with 15 bases spanning the gap. The CDR3 is made up of 16 amino acids. The CDR3 sequence: CASSLKPVRGNQPQHF. The CDR3 bases are TGTGCCAGCAGTTTAAAGCCCGTCCGGGGAAATCAGCCCCAGCATTTT.

By sample share, this clone is medium-sized. The chain couples TRBV4-3 to TRBJ2-6; 10 bases align to TRBD1. V trimming: 3 bases; J trimming: 4 bases; junction bases outside the gene matches: 3. Germline V gene sequence: CDR1 LGHNA, CDR2 YSLEER. This CDR3 spans 16 amino acids. CDR3 in amino acids: CASSQGTGDGANVLTF. The DNA of the CDR3 is TGCGCCAGCAGCCAGGGGACAGGGGACGGGGCCAACGTCCTGACTTTC.

The chain links TRBV11-3 to TRBJ2-7; TRBD2 is a possible D gene (5 bases). The CDR3 loop spans 14 amino acids. The germline gives CDR1 SGHNT, CDR2 YENEEA. The germline V and J ends were trimmed by 8 bases and 5 bases, with 19 bases remaining between them. Here the CDR3 reads CASGPLGDSHEQYF. The CDR3 nucleotides are TGTGCCAGCGGCCCTCTGGGAGATTCGCACGAGCAGTACTTC.

The rearrangement joins TRBV28 to TRBJ2-7; TRBD2 matches at 13 bases. There are 15 residues in the CDR3. Looked up from germline, CDR1 is MDHEN and CDR2 is SYDVKM. Trimming removed 5 bases from V and 4 bases from J; junction bases left unmatched: 5. The CDR3 nucleotides read TGTGCCAGCAGTGCTGAGACTAGCGGGAGGTACGAGCAGTACTTC. Protein sequence: CASSAETSGRYEQYF.

The chain is built from TRBV9 and TRBJ1-3; 8 bases match TRBD1. The CDR3 is made up of 16 amino acids. V lost 4 bases and J lost 4; bases outside the gene matches: 10. Germline CDR1 and CDR2: SGDLS and YYNGEE. CDR3 bases: TGTGCCAGCAGCACATCCAATACAGGGGGAGGAAACACCATATATTTT. Translating gives CASSTSNTGGGNTIYF.

The rearrangement links TRBV9 to TRBJ2-1; 11 bases agree with TRBD2. Looked up from germline, CDR1 is SGDLS and CDR2 is YYNGEE. V was clipped by 2 bases and J by 9 bases; unmatched bases: 7. The CDR3 loop spans 15 amino acids. The CDR3 DNA is TGTGCCAGCAGCGTCTTAGCGGGAGGGGTGGGTGAGCAGTTCTTC. It translates to CASSVLAGGVGEQFF.

V is TRBV7-2 and J is TRBJ2-7; D is uncertain. The CDR3 is made up of 11 amino acids. The V gene lost 4 bases and the J gene lost 3 bases, with 4 bases spanning the gap. Germline CDR1 reads SGHTA; CDR2 reads FQGNSA. CDR3: CASSSLYEQYF. CDR3 sequence (DNA): TGTGCCAGCAGCTCTCTCTACGAGCAGTACTTC.

The chain employs TRBV10-3 and TRBJ2-1, with 10 bases aligning to TRBD2. Germline V CDR1 and CDR2: ENHRY, SYGVKD. The junction had 2 bases not matched to a gene; V was cut back by 7 bases and J by 2 bases. This CDR3 comprises 14 residues. The CDR3 region has the DNA TGTGCCATCAAAGCGGGAGGGCCCTACAATGAGCAGTTCTTC. This gives the protein CAIKAGGPYNEQFF.